This passage covers 30 T cell receptor beta chains from one sample sequenced in a study of T cells in lung cancer brain metastases. Sequencing was performed with immunoSEQ multiplex PCR; in TCRdb, only in-frame clones are kept and a portion is missing. The data show roughly 6,500 clones, roughly 88% seen once. Sequencing was carried out using tumor tissue from the primary lung tumor. The receptor set was obtained from a man aged 45-65 years with non-small cell lung cancer.

In this sample, this clone turned up once. The chain has TRBV2 and TRBJ2-2, with D possibly being TRBD2 (5 bases). CDR1 is SNHLY, CDR2 FYNNEI, per germline. CDR3 length: 12 residues. V lost 8 bases, J lost 1 base, and 5 bases lay in between. Here the CDR3 DNA reads TGTGCCAGCGGAGGGAACACCGGGGAGCTGTTTTTT. Translating it yields CASGGNTGELFF.

The V call is TRBV29-1, the J call TRBJ2-7; 12 nucleotides align to TRBD1. The CDR3 is 12 residues long. With 7 bases clipped from V and 6 bases from J, the junction kept 4 bases outside the gene matches. In germline, CDR1 is SQVTM, CDR2 ANQGSEA. As DNA, the CDR3 is TGCAGCGCCGGGACAGGGGGCAGCGAGCAGTACTTC. Its protein is CSAGTGGSEQYF.

The chain uses TRBV7-9 and TRBJ1-3; no firm D call. CDR3 length: 15 residues. Trimming pared 1 base from V and 1 base from J, leaving 8 bases between. CDR1 and CDR2 from the germline V gene are SEHNR and FQNEAQ (reference sequence). The CDR3 region is CASSLDAGSGNTIYF. The CDR3 DNA reads TGTGCCAGCAGCTTAGATGCAGGATCTGGAAACACCATATATTTT.

V and J are TRBV5-1 and TRBJ2-1, with a possible D match to TRBD1 (6 bases). Trimming took 4 bases from V and 1 from J, leaving 12 bases between them. CDR1 SGHRS and CDR2 YFSETQ come from the germline V gene. The CDR3 has 15 amino acids. CDR3 region: CASSPRTASYNEQFF. The CDR3 DNA reads as TGCGCCAGCAGCCCAAGGACAGCGTCCTACAATGAGCAGTTCTTC. Using reference TRBV5-1 and TRBJ2-1 for the parts outside the CDR3, the full variable domain is KAGVTQTPRYLIKTRGQQVTLSCSPISGHRSVSWYQQTPGQGLQFLFEYFSETQRNKGNFPGRFSGRQFSNSRSEMNVSTLELGDSALYLCASSPRTASYNEQFFGPGTRLTVL.

This clone was observed a handful of times. The genes are TRBV19 and TRBJ1-2, with D unclear. V lost 3 bases and J 2 bases, leaving 4 bases between the germline ends. Germline V gene sequence: CDR1 LNHDA, CDR2 SQIVND (reference sequence). This CDR3 has 12 amino acids. CDR3 nucleotides: TGTGCCAGTAGTATCAGGAACTATGGCTACACCTTC. This codes for CASSIRNYGYTF.

The rearrangement joins TRBV5-6 to TRBJ1-5; no clear D. Trimming removed 0 bases at V and 3 bases at J, with 7 bases between. The germline CDR1 and CDR2 sequences are SGHDT and YYEEEE. This CDR3 spans 14 amino acids. In DNA form, the CDR3 reads TGTGCCAGCAGCTTGGGTAGGATCAATCAGCCCCAGCATTTT. This gives the protein CASSLGRINQPQHF.

This chain connects TRBV5-1 to TRBJ2-5, with a weak D call TRBD1 (7 bases). The J call may not be correct, given that the DNA end is closer to TRBJ2-7. CDR1 and CDR2 (germline): SGHRS, YFSETQ. This CDR3 region has 15 residues. In nucleotides, the CDR3 is TGCGCCAGCAGCTTGGAGGGGGGACAGCTCTACGAGCAGTACTTC. Translating gives CASSLEGGQLYEQYF.

The genes are TRBV6-6 and TRBJ1-5; 10 nucleotides match TRBD1. This CDR3 is built from 15 residues. V dropped 4 bases and J dropped 5; count of bases not matched to a gene: 5. Germline CDR1 is MNHNY and CDR2 is SVGAGI (reference sequence). The CDR3 nucleotides are TGTGCCAGCAGTTCGGGACAGGGGTTCGATCAGCCCCAGCATTTT. It specifies CASSSGQGFDQPQHF.

The chain couples TRBV19 to TRBJ2-4, with 9 bases matching TRBD1. Germline assignment: CDR1 LNHDA and CDR2 SQIVND (reference sequence). Unmatched junction bases numbered 10, after V lost 4 bases and J lost 3 bases. The CDR3 spans 17 residues. CDR3 sequence: CASSRNRGQGGKNIQYF. Written as DNA, the CDR3 is TGTGCCAGTAGTAGGAACAGGGGGCAAGGGGGCAAAAACATTCAGTACTTC. Based on the CDR3 plus reference TRBV19 and TRBJ2-4, the full variable domain is DGGITQSPKYLFRKEGQNVTLSCEQNLNHDAMYWYRQDPGQGLRLIYYSQIVNDFQKGDIAEGYSVSREKKESFPLTVTSAQKNPTAFYLCASSRNRGQGGKNIQYFGAGTRLSVL.

The chain couples TRBV27 to TRBJ2-2; D unresolved. The V end was cut by 5 bases, the J end by 2 bases, with 12 bases between. The CDR3 has 15 residues. CDR1 and CDR2 (germline): MNHEY, SMNVEV (reference sequence). Written as DNA, the CDR3 is TGTGCCAGCAGTCCTCCCCGGGCTAACACCGGGGAGCTGTTTTTT. It encodes CASSPPRANTGELFF.

This clone was counted a few times. The rearrangement uses TRBV29-1 and TRBJ2-7; TRBD1 is a possible D gene (6 bases). Per germline, CDR1 SQVTM and CDR2 ANQGSEA. The CDR3 has 13 amino acids. The V gene lost 0 bases and the J gene lost 3 bases, with 9 bases spanning the gap. The CDR3, as DNA: TGCAGCGTTGAAGACCCGGGACACTACGAGCAGTACTTC. As protein: CSVEDPGHYEQYF.

V gene TRBV6-1 combines with J gene TRBJ1-6; D is ambiguous. The CDR3 sequence is 15 residues long. Germline V gives CDR1 MNHNS, CDR2 SASEGT. V lost 1 base and J lost 7, with 11 bases in between. In DNA, the CDR3 is TGTGCCAGCAGTGAAGTGCGTCAGGCAAATTCACCCCTCCACTTT. The encoded protein is CASSEVRQANSPLHF.

V gene TRBV18 combines with J gene TRBJ2-3; D is possibly TRBD2 (5 bases). V was trimmed by 3 bases and J by 2 bases, leaving 6 bases between them. The CDR3 is 13 residues long. Germline-derived CDR1 and CDR2 are KGHSH and LQKENI. The CDR3 DNA reads TGTGCCAGCTCACCGGAGGCCACAGATACGCAGTATTTT. Translated, it gives CASSPEATDTQYF.

The sample holds one count of this clone. This chain joins TRBV6-1 and TRBJ2-7, with TRBD1 matching 7 bases. Germline V CDR1 and CDR2: MNHNS, SASEGT. After removal of 7 bases from V and 4 bases from J, the junction contained 10 bases not matched to a gene. The CDR3 is made up of 14 amino acids. The CDR3 region has the DNA TGTGCCAGCAACCCGCAGGGGGTCCAGTACGAGCAGTACTTC. Amino acid sequence: CASNPQGVQYEQYF.

This chain connects TRBV30 to TRBJ1-2, with D perhaps matching TRBD1 (6 bases). CDR3 length: 13 amino acids. CDR1 GTSNPN and CDR2 SVGIG come from the germline V gene (reference sequence). V was shortened by 3 bases and J by 5 bases, with 13 bases between the two germline ends. The CDR3 sequence: CAWSRGGRYGYTF. The CDR3 DNA reads as TGTGCCTGGAGCAGGGGTGGGCGATATGGCTACACCTTC. The variable domain in full, completed from reference TRBV30 and TRBJ1-2, reads SQTIHQWPATLVQPVGSPLSLECTVEGTSNPNLYWYRQAAGRGLQLLFYSVGIGQISSEVPQNLSASRPQDRQFILSSKKLLLSDSGFYLCAWSRGGRYGYTFGSGTRLTVV.

The CDR3: CASSPLLHPYEQYF. The CDR3 bases are TGCGCCAGCAGCCCCCTCCTCCATCCCTACGAGCAGTACTTC. The chain is built from TRBV4-1 and TRBJ2-7; D is unclear. Germline CDR1 MGHRA, CDR2 YSYEKL. V shed 4 bases and J shed 2 bases, with 12 bases lying between them. The CDR3 extends over 14 amino acids.

V usage is TRBV4-1 and J usage is TRBJ2-5; TRBD2 agrees at 7 bases. CDR3 length: 15 amino acids. Germline-derived CDR1 and CDR2 are MGHRA and YSYEKL. V lost 0 bases to trimming and J lost 4 bases; unmatched junction nucleotides: 5. Written as DNA, the CDR3 is TGCGCCAGCAGCCAAGATGAGCGGGGTAGAGAGACCCAGTACTTC. As protein: CASSQDERGRETQYF.

This clone was seen once. The J gene is TRBJ2-1, the V gene TRBV5-1, with TRBD2 identical over 10 bases. V lost 4 bases, J lost 4 bases, and 2 bases stayed unmatched. The CDR3 is made up of 14 amino acids. Per the germline V gene, CDR1 is SGHRS and CDR2 is YFSETQ. CDR3 nucleotide sequence: TGCGCCAGCAGCCGGACTAGCGGATACAATGAGCAGTTCTTC. This sequence encodes CASSRTSGYNEQFF. Drawing the rest from reference TRBV5-1 and TRBJ2-1, the complete variable domain is KAGVTQTPRYLIKTRGQQVTLSCSPISGHRSVSWYQQTPGQGLQFLFEYFSETQRNKGNFPGRFSGRQFSNSRSEMNVSTLELGDSALYLCASSRTSGYNEQFFGPGTRLTVL.

This clone has just one count. The chain uses TRBV11-1 and TRBJ2-7; no firm D call. Germline V gives CDR1 SGHAT, CDR2 FQDESV (reference sequence). Trimming shortened V by 2 bases and J by 2 bases, and 13 bases separated the two germline ends. The CDR3 runs to 15 residues. CDR3 DNA sequence: TGTGCCAGCAGCTTATATTGGGCCGACCCCTACGAGCAGTACTTC. Translating it yields CASSLYWADPYEQYF.

The DNA for the CDR3 is TGTGCCAGCAGCCGGACAGGGGGCGAGGGCGAGCAGTACTTC. It is translated as CASSRTGGEGEQYF. The rearrangement uses TRBV11-3 and TRBJ2-7, with 11 bases matching TRBD1. Germline values: CDR1 SGHNT, CDR2 YENEEA. The length of the CDR3 is 14 residues. The ends lost 5 bases at V and 6 bases at J; junction bases unmatched: 6.

V gene TRBV6-5 combines with J gene TRBJ1-1; D gene uncertain. CDR3 length: 14 residues. Between the trimmed V and J ends, which lost 2 bases and 10 bases, there was a span of 17 bases. In germline, CDR1 is MNHEY, CDR2 SVGAGI. The CDR3 sequence: CASSYGVGLGLAFF. CDR3 nucleotide sequence: TGTGCCAGCAGTTACGGGGTCGGCCTCGGGCTAGCTTTCTTT.

The chain links TRBV14 to TRBJ1-6; no firm D call. Trimming stripped 6 bases from V and 10 bases from J, with 13 bases between. Germline-derived CDR1 and CDR2 are SGHDN and FVKESK. This CDR3 comprises 13 residues. The CDR3 spells CASRKFVVSPLHF. CDR3 nucleotides: TGTGCCAGCAGGAAATTCGTTGTGTCACCCCTCCACTTT.

The rearrangement joins TRBV27 to TRBJ2-1; the match to TRBD2 covers 12 bases. CDR3 size: 17 residues. Germline CDR1 is MNHEY and CDR2 is SMNVEV (reference sequence). J was trimmed by 5 bases and V by 5 bases; bases with no gene match: 10. The CDR3 protein is CASSQSRTSGDHNEQFF. The CDR3 DNA follows: TGTGCCAGCAGTCAAAGCAGGACTAGCGGGGACCACAATGAGCAGTTCTTC.

The genes are TRBV13 and TRBJ1-1, with D unresolved. CDR3 length: 16 amino acids. CDR1 and CDR2 (germline): PRHDT, FYEKMQ (reference sequence). The V gene lost 2 bases and the J gene lost 1 base, with 14 bases spanning the gap. The CDR3 DNA sequence: TGTGCCAGCAGCTTACAGCGCGGGGTTCCGAACACTGAAGCTTTCTTT. Translation: CASSLQRGVPNTEAFF.

This rearrangement joins TRBV6-1 to TRBJ2-2, with D unclear. V lost 7 bases, J lost 5 bases, and 14 bases lay in between. From germline, CDR1 is MNHNS and CDR2 SASEGT. The CDR3 covers 14 residues. In nucleotides, the CDR3 is TGTGCCAGCATCAGAGGCAGAACTACCGGGGAGCTGTTTTTT. It specifies CASIRGRTTGELFF.

The chain couples TRBV18 to TRBJ2-7; D assignment may be TRBD1 or TRBD2 (5 bases each). Germline V gene data show CDR1 as KGHSH and CDR2 as LQKENI. This CDR3 comprises 15 residues. The V gene lost 4 bases and the J gene lost 5 bases, with 18 bases spanning the gap. This CDR3 is CASSLSGTVLDEQYF. The CDR3 DNA reads TGTGCCAGCTCACTCAGTGGGACCGTTCTAGACGAGCAGTACTTC. The variable domain in full, with the rest retrieved from reference TRBV18 and TRBJ2-7, is NAGVMQNPRHLVRRRGQEARLRCSPMKGHSHVYWYRQLPEEGLKFMVYLQKENIIDESGMPKERFSAEFPKEGPSILRIQQVVRGDSAAYFCASSLSGTVLDEQYFGPGTRLTVT.

J is TRBJ2-4 and V is TRBV15; D is perhaps TRBD1 or TRBD2 (7 bases each). The CDR3 totals 15 residues. The V and J ends lost 0 bases and 7 bases respectively, with 13 bases between them. Per germline, CDR1 LNHNV and CDR2 YYDKDF (reference sequence). CDR3 in amino acids: CATSRDGRGLNIQYF. The DNA for the CDR3 is TGTGCCACCAGCAGAGATGGGAGGGGGCTTAACATTCAGTACTTC.

The chain joins TRBV5-1 to TRBJ2-7; D not resolved. V was clipped by 0 bases and J by 6 bases, with 7 bases between them. Germline V lookup: CDR1 SGHRS, CDR2 YFSETQ. CDR3 size: 12 residues. The CDR3 region is CASSLEGFEQYF. CDR3 coding DNA: TGCGCCAGCAGCTTGGAGGGATTCGAGCAGTACTTC.

The V call is TRBV10-3, the J call TRBJ2-1; no firm D call. Germline V gene data show CDR1 as ENHRY and CDR2 as SYGVKD. The V and J ends lost 3 bases and 6 bases respectively, with 12 bases between them. The length of the CDR3 is 14 residues. The CDR3 sequence is CAISDSLGSNEQFF. The CDR3 bases are TGTGCCATCAGTGACTCCCTAGGCAGCAATGAGCAGTTCTTC.

The J gene is TRBJ2-3, the V gene TRBV9; 8 positions agree with TRBD2. The CDR3 is 16 residues long. With V trimmed by 0 bases and J by 2 bases, 5 bases remained unmatched. Germline assignment: CDR1 SGDLS and CDR2 YYNGEE. The CDR3 region is CASSVGASGYTDTQYF. CDR3 coding DNA: TGTGCCAGCAGCGTAGGTGCTAGCGGGTACACAGATACGCAGTATTTT. Full variable domain (outside the CDR3, taken from reference TRBV9 and TRBJ2-3): DSGVTQTPKHLITATGQRVTLRCSPRSGDLSVYWYQQSLDQGLQFLIQYYNGEERAKGNILERFSAQQFPDLHSELNLSSLELGDSALYFCASSVGASGYTDTQYFGPGTRLTVL.